The rows below give T cell receptor beta chains drawn from one sample of a study of PD-1 blockade in classical Hodgkin lymphoma. Using immunoSEQ multiplex PCR, the repertoire was profiled, and TCRdb retains in-frame clones only, with some absent. The table shows about 15,000 clones, with roughly 69% occurring only once. Material: peripheral blood mononuclear cells (PBMCs), obtained at baseline. These receptors originate from a human donor with classical Hodgkin lymphoma. CDR3s include the opening cysteine and the closing phenylalanine or tryptophan. Fields, in order: J gene, clone size, D gene, V gene, CDR3 protein, CDR3 DNA. A D gene is named only where the DNA matches it firmly. Clone size is shown for a subset of rows, as once, few, many or a class of expanded clone.

j_call: TRBJ2-5
clone_size: few
d_call: .
v_call: TRBV6-5
cdr3_aa: CAMLQLTQETQYF
cdr3_nt: TGTGCCATGCTACAACTTACACAAGAGACCCAGTACTTC

j_call: TRBJ2-3
clone_size: .
d_call: TRBD2
v_call: TRBV27
cdr3_aa: CASSRSGTSVIDTQYF
cdr3_nt: TGTGCCAGCAGTCGATCCGGGACTAGCGTGATAGATACGCAGTATTTT

j_call: TRBJ2-2
clone_size: few
d_call: TRBD1
v_call: TRBV7-8
cdr3_aa: CASSSQGQVATGELFF
cdr3_nt: TGTGCCAGCAGCTCTCAGGGACAGGTGGCCACCGGGGAGCTGTTTTTT

j_call: TRBJ2-7
clone_size: .
d_call: TRBD2
v_call: TRBV27
cdr3_aa: CASSPWTRSTYEQYF
cdr3_nt: TGTGCCAGCAGTCCCTGGACTAGAAGTACCTACGAGCAGTACTTC

j_call: TRBJ2-1
clone_size: once
d_call: .
v_call: TRBV11-2
cdr3_aa: CASSYGETRGNEQFF
cdr3_nt: TGTGCCAGCAGCTATGGGGAGACTCGAGGTAATGAGCAGTTCTTC

j_call: TRBJ1-1
clone_size: few
d_call: .
v_call: TRBV28
cdr3_aa: CASSFGTSIFF
cdr3_nt: TGTGCCAGCAGTTTTGGAACTTCGATTTTCTTT

j_call: TRBJ2-7
clone_size: .
d_call: TRBD1
v_call: TRBV18
cdr3_aa: CASSPGRADRPREQYF
cdr3_nt: TGTGCCAGCTCACCAGGCCGGGCGGACAGGCCGCGCGAGCAGTACTTC

j_call: TRBJ2-1
clone_size: medium-sized
d_call: TRBD2
v_call: TRBV7-6
cdr3_aa: CASSLARASGMIGEQFF
cdr3_nt: TGTGCCAGCAGCTTAGCGAGGGCTAGCGGGATGATTGGGGAGCAGTTCTTC

j_call: TRBJ2-1
clone_size: .
d_call: TRBD2
v_call: TRBV27
cdr3_aa: CASSSSGSYNEQFF
cdr3_nt: TGTGCCAGCAGCTCTAGCGGATCCTACAATGAGCAGTTCTTC

j_call: TRBJ1-1
clone_size: .
d_call: .
v_call: TRBV4-2
cdr3_aa: CASSRNSRAFEEAFF
cdr3_nt: TGTGCCAGCAGCCGGAATTCAAGGGCCTTCGAGGAAGCTTTCTTT

j_call: TRBJ2-1
clone_size: .
d_call: .
v_call: TRBV7-8
cdr3_aa: CASSLGAGTPRSEQFF
cdr3_nt: TGTGCCAGCAGCTTAGGGGCCGGGACGCCCCGGAGTGAGCAGTTCTTC

j_call: TRBJ1-1
clone_size: .
d_call: .
v_call: TRBV30
cdr3_aa: CAWNLQGSNTEAFF
cdr3_nt: TGTGCCTGGAATCTACAGGGATCGAACACTGAAGCTTTCTTT

j_call: TRBJ1-2
clone_size: .
d_call: .
v_call: TRBV5-1
cdr3_aa: CASSPATGRSYGYTF
cdr3_nt: TGCGCCAGCAGCCCTGCCACAGGACGCTCCTATGGCTACACCTTC

j_call: TRBJ2-1
clone_size: .
d_call: TRBD1
v_call: TRBV5-1
cdr3_aa: CASSLVQGTYNEQFF
cdr3_nt: TGCGCCAGCAGCTTGGTACAGGGGACCTACAATGAGCAGTTCTTC

j_call: TRBJ2-1
clone_size: few
d_call: TRBD1
v_call: TRBV19
cdr3_aa: CASTPRDRLYNEQFF
cdr3_nt: TGTGCCAGTACCCCTCGGGACAGACTCTACAATGAGCAGTTCTTC

j_call: TRBJ2-1
clone_size: .
d_call: .
v_call: TRBV2
cdr3_aa: CASTIQGNEQFF
cdr3_nt: TGTGCCAGCACCATACAGGGCAATGAGCAGTTCTTC

j_call: TRBJ2-7
clone_size: large
d_call: TRBD2
v_call: TRBV29-1
cdr3_aa: CSVRGTSGYEQYF
cdr3_nt: TGCAGCGTCCGGGGGACTAGCGGCTACGAGCAGTACTTC

j_call: TRBJ1-1
clone_size: .
d_call: .
v_call: TRBV12-5
cdr3_aa: CASSRRRNTEAFF
cdr3_nt: TGTGCTAGTAGTAGGAGGAGGAACACTGAAGCTTTCTTT

j_call: TRBJ1-4
clone_size: .
d_call: .
v_call: TRBV6-1
cdr3_aa: CASSESGFQAEKLFF
cdr3_nt: TGTGCCAGCAGTGAGTCAGGGTTTCAGGCTGAAAAACTGTTTTTT

j_call: TRBJ1-3
clone_size: medium-sized
d_call: .
v_call: TRBV6-1
cdr3_aa: CASRYLDLSGNTIYF
cdr3_nt: TGTGCCAGCAGATACCTCGATCTCTCTGGAAACACCATATATTTT

j_call: TRBJ2-3
clone_size: .
d_call: .
v_call: TRBV28
cdr3_aa: CASSLVRDTDTQYF
cdr3_nt: TGTGCCAGCAGTTTAGTCCGGGACACAGATACGCAGTATTTT

j_call: TRBJ1-4
clone_size: .
d_call: TRBD1
v_call: TRBV29-1
cdr3_aa: CSVLAGTAHPKLFF
cdr3_nt: TGCAGCGTTCTGGCCGGGACAGCGCACCCAAAACTGTTTTTT

j_call: TRBJ2-1
clone_size: .
d_call: TRBD2
v_call: TRBV29-1
cdr3_aa: CSSSPPGGNEQFF
cdr3_nt: TGCAGCTCAAGCCCTCCCGGGGGGAATGAGCAGTTCTTC

j_call: TRBJ1-6
clone_size: .
d_call: TRBD1
v_call: TRBV7-3
cdr3_aa: CASSLLGQNSPLHF
cdr3_nt: TGTGCCAGCAGCTTATTGGGACAGAATTCACCCCTCCACTTT

j_call: TRBJ2-5
clone_size: once
d_call: TRBD1
v_call: TRBV7-3
cdr3_aa: CASSPRDRVGETQYF
cdr3_nt: TGTGCCAGCAGCCCTCGGGACAGGGTGGGGGAGACCCAGTACTTC

j_call: TRBJ2-7
clone_size: medium-sized
d_call: TRBD1
v_call: TRBV28
cdr3_aa: CATWTGRAYEQYF
cdr3_nt: TGTGCCACTTGGACAGGAAGAGCCTACGAGCAGTACTTC

j_call: TRBJ2-1
clone_size: .
d_call: .
v_call: TRBV6-5
cdr3_aa: CASSWGESYNEQFF
cdr3_nt: TGTGCCAGCAGTTGGGGGGAATCCTACAATGAGCAGTTCTTC

j_call: TRBJ2-2
clone_size: few
d_call: TRBD1
v_call: TRBV28
cdr3_aa: CASSPPRQGAGELFF
cdr3_nt: TGTGCCAGCAGTCCCCCCAGGCAGGGGGCCGGGGAGCTGTTTTTT

j_call: TRBJ2-3
clone_size: .
d_call: TRBD2
v_call: TRBV5-3
cdr3_aa: CARSLNLAGPDTQYF
cdr3_nt: TGTGCCAGAAGCTTAAACCTAGCGGGACCAGATACGCAGTATTTT

j_call: TRBJ2-5
clone_size: .
d_call: .
v_call: TRBV28
cdr3_aa: CASTAHEKGTQYF
cdr3_nt: TGTGCCAGCACCGCGCACGAAAAAGGGACCCAGTACTTC

j_call: TRBJ2-7
clone_size: .
d_call: TRBD1
v_call: TRBV7-9
cdr3_aa: CASSPTGGAYHEQYF
cdr3_nt: TGTGCCAGCAGCCCGACAGGGGGCGCTTACCACGAGCAGTACTTC

j_call: TRBJ2-7
clone_size: .
d_call: TRBD1
v_call: TRBV29-1
cdr3_aa: CSVVRDSPYEQYF
cdr3_nt: TGCAGCGTTGTTCGGGACAGCCCCTACGAGCAGTACTTC

j_call: TRBJ2-5
clone_size: medium-sized
d_call: .
v_call: TRBV7-8
cdr3_aa: CASSLEAHQETQYF
cdr3_nt: TGTGCCAGCAGCTTAGAAGCGCACCAAGAGACCCAGTACTTC

j_call: TRBJ1-1
clone_size: .
d_call: TRBD1
v_call: TRBV10-2
cdr3_aa: CASKRTGPTEAFF
cdr3_nt: TGCGCCAGCAAGAGGACAGGGCCCACTGAAGCTTTCTTT

j_call: TRBJ2-7
clone_size: .
d_call: .
v_call: TRBV4-1
cdr3_aa: CASSQVVTYEQYF
cdr3_nt: TGCGCCAGCAGCCAAGTCGTGACCTACGAGCAGTACTTC

j_call: TRBJ1-2
clone_size: .
d_call: .
v_call: TRBV10-3
cdr3_aa: CAISNTDRSYGYTF
cdr3_nt: TGTGCCATCAGTAATACTGACCGTTCCTATGGCTACACCTTC

j_call: TRBJ1-3
clone_size: .
d_call: TRBD1
v_call: TRBV28
cdr3_aa: CASSSFVGQGFSGNTIYF
cdr3_nt: TGTGCCAGCAGTTCCTTCGTGGGACAGGGTTTCTCAGGAAACACCATATATTTT

j_call: TRBJ1-1
clone_size: .
d_call: .
v_call: TRBV19
cdr3_aa: CASSLGLTLGNTEAFF
cdr3_nt: TGTGCCTCATCACTAGGGCTTACCCTGGGGAACACTGAAGCTTTCTTT

j_call: TRBJ2-7
clone_size: .
d_call: .
v_call: TRBV2
cdr3_aa: CASRDGTYEQYF
cdr3_nt: TGTGCCAGCAGGGACGGTACCTACGAGCAGTACTTC

j_call: TRBJ2-2
clone_size: .
d_call: TRBD2
v_call: TRBV27
cdr3_aa: CASSFAAGGIGELFF
cdr3_nt: TGTGCCAGCAGTTTCGCGGCGGGAGGAATCGGGGAGCTGTTTTTT

j_call: TRBJ2-7
clone_size: .
d_call: .
v_call: TRBV7-2
cdr3_aa: CASSLARSYEQYF
cdr3_nt: TGTGCCAGCTCCTTAGCGCGCTCCTACGAGCAGTACTTC

j_call: TRBJ2-6
clone_size: .
d_call: .
v_call: TRBV14
cdr3_aa: CASSQGTFLSGANVLTF
cdr3_nt: TGTGCCAGCAGCCAAGGGACCTTTTTGTCCGGGGCCAACGTCCTGACTTTC

j_call: TRBJ1-1
clone_size: once
d_call: .
v_call: TRBV10-3
cdr3_aa: CAISESIIGGDEAFF
cdr3_nt: TGTGCCATCAGTGAGTCTATAATAGGGGGGGATGAAGCTTTCTTT

j_call: TRBJ2-7
clone_size: .
d_call: .
v_call: TRBV28
cdr3_aa: CASSFADEQYF
cdr3_nt: TGTGCCAGCAGTTTCGCAGACGAGCAGTACTTC

j_call: TRBJ2-7
clone_size: .
d_call: TRBD2
v_call: TRBV18
cdr3_aa: CASSPGLAGHEQYF
cdr3_nt: TGTGCCAGCTCACCGGGACTAGCGGGTCACGAGCAGTACTTC

j_call: TRBJ2-2
clone_size: .
d_call: TRBD2
v_call: TRBV19
cdr3_aa: CASSIGGLAGGGNTGELFF
cdr3_nt: TGTGCCAGTAGTATAGGGGGACTAGCGGGAGGAGGCAACACCGGGGAGCTGTTTTTT

j_call: TRBJ2-3
clone_size: .
d_call: .
v_call: TRBV29-1
cdr3_aa: CSVVEAGPSTDTQYF
cdr3_nt: TGCAGCGTTGTAGAAGCAGGGCCAAGCACAGATACGCAGTATTTT

j_call: TRBJ1-3
clone_size: once
d_call: .
v_call: TRBV28
cdr3_aa: CASSLAQPLSGNTIYF
cdr3_nt: TGTGCCAGCAGTTTAGCGCAGCCTCTCTCTGGAAACACCATATATTTT

j_call: TRBJ1-2
clone_size: .
d_call: .
v_call: TRBV6-1
cdr3_aa: CASTRSPYGYTF
cdr3_nt: TGTGCCAGCACGCGCAGTCCCTATGGCTACACCTTC

j_call: TRBJ2-3
clone_size: .
d_call: TRBD2
v_call: TRBV5-4
cdr3_aa: CASSRGREAGDTQYF
cdr3_nt: TGTGCCAGCAGCCGCGGGCGGGAGGCCGGAGATACGCAGTATTTT

j_call: TRBJ2-5
clone_size: .
d_call: .
v_call: TRBV21-1
cdr3_aa: CASPEELAQYF
cdr3_nt: TGTGCCAGCCCCGAAGAACTGGCCCAGTACTTC

j_call: TRBJ2-3
clone_size: .
d_call: .
v_call: TRBV6-5
cdr3_aa: CASRRLGDPTDTQYF
cdr3_nt: TGTGCCAGCAGACGCTTGGGGGACCCCACAGATACGCAGTATTTT

j_call: TRBJ1-2
clone_size: .
d_call: .
v_call: TRBV19
cdr3_aa: CASSLAGSRLHGYTF
cdr3_nt: TGTGCCAGTAGTTTAGCGGGGAGCAGGCTCCATGGCTACACCTTC

j_call: TRBJ2-1
clone_size: .
d_call: TRBD2
v_call: TRBV19
cdr3_aa: CASSQGLAYNEQFF
cdr3_nt: TGTGCCAGTAGTCAGGGACTAGCCTACAATGAGCAGTTCTTC

j_call: TRBJ2-7
clone_size: .
d_call: .
v_call: TRBV30
cdr3_aa: CAWSVGGHPHEQYF
cdr3_nt: TGTGCCTGGAGTGTGGGGGGGCACCCTCACGAGCAGTACTTC

j_call: TRBJ2-7
clone_size: .
d_call: TRBD1
v_call: TRBV5-1
cdr3_aa: CASSSDSPGQGAYEQYF
cdr3_nt: TGCGCCAGCAGCTCGGACTCCCCGGGACAGGGGGCCTACGAGCAGTACTTC

j_call: TRBJ2-2
clone_size: few
d_call: .
v_call: TRBV7-9
cdr3_aa: CAVQDSPPPGTGELFF
cdr3_nt: TGTGCCGTCCAGGACTCCCCCCCGCCAGGTACCGGGGAGCTGTTTTTT

j_call: TRBJ1-6
clone_size: .
d_call: .
v_call: TRBV6-5
cdr3_aa: CASSYSKSPLHF
cdr3_nt: TGTGCCAGCAGTTACTCGAAATCACCCCTCCACTTT

j_call: TRBJ2-7
clone_size: .
d_call: .
v_call: TRBV7-9
cdr3_aa: CASSSPRVGARTAYEQYF
cdr3_nt: TGTGCCAGCAGCTCGCCAAGGGTCGGGGCTCGAACTGCCTACGAGCAGTACTTC